Each of the 9 T cell receptor beta chains below was sequenced from the same sample in a study of blood T cell repertoires in COVID-19. The data were produced by immunoSEQ multiplex PCR, yet TCRdb's version contains in-frame clones alone and is incomplete. There are 250,000 to 350,000 clones in the sample; 88% occur only once, and 11% lies in the top ten. The sample comprised peripheral blood. The receptors shown here come from a woman aged 25 to 39 with COVID-19, enrolled during active disease.

This chain uses TRBV7-3 with TRBJ1-6; TRBD1 might be the D (6 bases). V was shortened by 4 bases and J by 3 bases, with 10 bases between the two germline ends. Per the germline V gene, CDR1 is SGHTA and CDR2 is FQGTGA. This CDR3 has 15 amino acids. The CDR3 DNA reads as TGTGCCAGCAGCTCGGACAGAGACTATAATTCACCCCTCCACTTT. It is translated as CASSSDRDYNSPLHF.

This clone has a single count. J is TRBJ1-1 and V is TRBV30; D ambiguous. The V and J ends lost 2 bases and 10 bases respectively, with 14 bases between them. The CDR3 sequence is 12 residues long. Germline V gene data show CDR1 as GTSNPN and CDR2 as SVGIG (reference sequence). The CDR3 bases are TGTGCCTGGAGTATCGAATCGGGTCGAGCTTTCTTT. Its protein product is CAWSIESGRAFF. The full variable domain, its missing parts supplied by reference TRBV30 and TRBJ1-1, is SQTIHQWPATLVQPVGSPLSLECTVEGTSNPNLYWYRQAAGRGLQLLFYSVGIGQISSEVPQNLSASRPQDRQFILSSKKLLLSDSGFYLCAWSIESGRAFFGQGTRLTVV.

This chain links TRBV5-5 with TRBJ1-1, with 8 bases that match TRBD1. Per the germline V gene, CDR1 is SGHKS and CDR2 is YYEKEE (reference sequence). The V and J ends lost 4 bases and 0 bases, in that order; junction bases with no gene match: 2. The CDR3 covers 14 residues. The CDR3 reads CASSETGVNTEAFF. DNA of the CDR3: TGTGCCAGCAGCGAGACAGGGGTGAACACTGAAGCTTTCTTT.

The chain links TRBV6-5 to TRBJ2-1; 7 bases match TRBD1. V shed 4 bases, J shed 9 bases, and the junction held 3 bases outside the gene matches. This CDR3 contains 12 residues. Germline V gene data show CDR1 as MNHEY and CDR2 as SVGAGI. Written as DNA, the CDR3 is TGTGCCAGCAGTTTCGACAGGGCTGAGCAGTTCTTC. Translation gives CASSFDRAEQFF.

V is TRBV7-2 and J is TRBJ2-7; D unresolved. Germline-derived CDR1 and CDR2 are SGHTA and FQGNSA. There are 13 residues in the CDR3. V shed 1 base and J shed 2 bases, with 6 bases lying between them. The CDR3 sequence: CASSLVSAYEQYF. The CDR3 coding sequence is TGTGCCAGCAGCTTAGTCTCGGCCTACGAGCAGTACTTC.

The chain recombines TRBV15 with TRBJ2-1; tentative D call: TRBD2 (6 bases). CDR1 LNHNV and CDR2 YYDKDF come from the germline V gene (reference sequence). V was trimmed by 0 bases and J by 1 base, leaving 10 bases between them. The CDR3 consists of 16 residues. CDR3 protein: CATSRDAGGSYNEQFF. Here the CDR3 DNA reads TGTGCCACCAGCAGAGATGCCGGGGGTTCCTACAATGAGCAGTTCTTC.

V and J are TRBV5-6 and TRBJ2-5; possibly TRBD1 for D (5 bases). Germline values: CDR1 SGHDT, CDR2 YYEEEE. The CDR3 sequence is 13 residues long. The V end lost 1 base, the J end lost 7 bases, and 11 bases lay between the germline ends. The CDR3 region is CASSLPQGRTQYF. The CDR3 DNA reads as TGTGCCAGCAGCTTGCCCCAGGGAAGGACCCAGTACTTC.

J is TRBJ1-6 and V is TRBV5-8; D gene uncertain. This CDR3 has 15 amino acids. Germline V gene data show CDR1 as SGHTS and CDR2 as YDEGEE. The germline V and J ends were trimmed by 6 bases and 1 base, with 11 bases remaining between them. CDR3 DNA: TGTGCCAGCACCCTGGGCAGTTCCTATAATTCACCCCTCCACTTT. This codes for CASTLGSSYNSPLHF.

V is TRBV7-9 and J is TRBJ1-1; D remains ambiguous. This CDR3 is 10 amino acids long. V lost 6 bases and J lost 11, with 10 bases in between. Germline CDR1 reads SEHNR; CDR2 reads FQNEAQ (reference sequence). CDR3 DNA sequence: TGTGCCAGCAGTCAGGTGGTGGCTTTCTTT. Protein: CASSQVVAFF.